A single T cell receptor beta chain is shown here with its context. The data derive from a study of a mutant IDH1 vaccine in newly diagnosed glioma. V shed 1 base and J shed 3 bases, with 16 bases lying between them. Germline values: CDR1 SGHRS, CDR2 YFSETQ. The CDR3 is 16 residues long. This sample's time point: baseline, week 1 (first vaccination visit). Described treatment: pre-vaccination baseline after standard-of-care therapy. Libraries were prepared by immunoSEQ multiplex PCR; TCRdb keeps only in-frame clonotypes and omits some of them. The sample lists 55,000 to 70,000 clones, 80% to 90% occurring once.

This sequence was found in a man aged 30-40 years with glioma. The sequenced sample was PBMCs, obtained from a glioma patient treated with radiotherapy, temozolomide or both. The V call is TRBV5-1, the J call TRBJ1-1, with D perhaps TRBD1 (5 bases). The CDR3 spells CASSLFIRGGDTEAFF. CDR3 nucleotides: TGCGCCAGCAGCTTGTTCATTAGGGGTGGAGACACTGAAGCTTTCTTT.